This T cell receptor (beta chain) comes out of a study of cytomegalovirus exposure and HLA in healthy donors (TCRdb year 2017). At the level of the whole study: An earlier analysis of 587 of the donors reported about 250 Gb of sequence data and 120 million or so unique TCR beta sequences from 150 million to 200 million T cells. An early release that covered around 590 HLA-typed donors contained about 290 gigabases of sequencing data and about 93 million unique TCR sequences. Among the approximately 400 genotyped donors, 81% belonged to the genetic ancestry cluster associated with self-reported Caucasian donors. The study was designed to test whether signatures of past pathogen exposure could be identified by cataloging public T cell receptors. The study used immunosequencing to profile the T cell repertoires of 600 to 850 subjects and linked those repertoires to cytomegalovirus serostatus. A separate validation cohort of some 130 different subjects was used in addition to the 666-subject first cohort. High-throughput TCR immunosequencing, statistical association of individual TCRs with disease status, and machine learning were combined to predict cytomegalovirus infection status. To study patterns of TCR occurrence, a later analysis re-analyzed previously published TCR beta repertoires from around 670 donors and added high-resolution HLA genotyping. Rather than drawing on any new phenotypic data, the later analysis identified candidate immune exposures from TCR beta sequences and the way those sequences occurred across donors. An earlier analysis of approximately 630 of the donors applied high-throughput TCR beta sequencing to assess whether each TCR beta V gene segment acted as functional or pseudogenic. Donor age, sex, ethnicity and CMV serostatus were compiled together with the repertoire data. Genome-wide SNP genotypes for about three fifths of the roughly 700 donors were used in a later genetic analysis, which treated that subset as a discovery cohort. All discovery cohort repertoires had been generated on a single sequencing platform. Both class I and class II loci were covered by HLA typing, at four-digit resolution. Typing coverage differed by locus: A, B, C, DRB1 and DQB1 were typed in roughly 620-630 donors, DQA1 in 500 to 550, DPA1 in 606, and DPB1 in around 490. Because of strong linkage in the cohort, a handful of DR-DQ haplotypes were treated as single units for association and clustering. Among some 400 genotyped donors of the cohort, an average of roughly 230,000 unique TCR beta nucleotide sequences was sequenced per donor, of which approximately 18% were non-productive.

As for this clone: Its antigen is currently not known. No base qualities exist here, and no much larger clone lies one base off it.

From a lookup of the germline V gene (reference sequence), CDR1 and CDR2 are MNHEY and SMNVEV. From cysteine to phenylalanine, the CDR3 is 15 amino acids long. Only the CDR3 region is kept as DNA, spanning 45 bases read in frame from base 1. V trim: 8 bases; J trim: 0 bases; unmatched bases: 6. Library prep was done by the immunoSEQ multiplex PCR assay. For the multiplex PCR, a mixture combining 60 forward primers for TCR Vbeta segments and 13 reverse primers for TCR Jbeta segments was used. Amplification of the CDR3 region of rearranged TCR beta genes was performed with a multiplex PCR assay on genomic DNA. On the Illumina HiSeq System, the amplified TCR beta libraries were sequenced as 87-base-pair reads. As for how the authors treated the data: A later analysis tallied 80 million to 95 million unique TCR beta chains across the roughly 610 repertoires, and approximately 9.9 million of those chains were shared by two or more donors. To remove PCR and sequencing errors, raw reads were error-corrected and collapsed into unique sequences using a nearest-neighbor algorithm that merged closely related sequences. To assign V, D and J gene segments, CDR3 sequences were aligned to IMGT reference sequences. Each retained sequence needed at least a six-nucleotide match to both a V gene segment and a J gene segment. A rearrangement was called productive if the CDR3 had no stop codons and remained in frame with V and J, and every other rearrangement was called non-productive. Following IMGT convention, CDR3 was defined as the stretch from the second conserved V-encoded cysteine up to the conserved J-encoded phenylalanine. In an earlier analysis of 550 to 650 of the donors, sequences lacking an unambiguous match to a single V gene segment were excluded. An earlier analysis of a few hundred of the donors classified V segments as functional when productive rearrangements were above 56.7% and as segregating when the standard deviation between donors was above 5%. To diagnose cytomegalovirus status from the catalog of TCR beta chain sequences, a statistical classification framework was built. A later analysis assigned V and J genes by comparing TCR nucleotide sequences with IMGT/GENE-DB human TR gene sequences. In a later analysis, CDR3 sequences and most-parsimonious VDJ recombination scenarios were assigned using the TCRdist pipeline. A later analysis defined each TCR beta chain by its CDR3 amino acid sequence plus V-gene family, and excluded reads lacking a unique V-gene family. A later analysis removed 592 highly shared, low-generation-probability nucleotide sequences to deal with suspected cross-contamination and a sequencing artifact. In a later analysis, a clonal expansion index was calculated for each public chain from normalized within-repertoire ranks of inferred template counts. Generation probabilities in a later analysis came from a VDJ recombination model fitted to out-of-frame rearrangements, and those results were checked against IGoR. In a later analysis, TCR-TCR, TCR-HLA and TCR-CMV co-occurrence was scored with hypergeometric tests, and a repertoire-size bias correction was applied to TCR pairs. False discovery rates were estimated in a later analysis by permuting HLA or CMV assignments 20 times. In a later analysis, co-occurring TCRs were grouped using DBSCAN, and TCRdist sequence similarity was added for clustering within HLA-allele-positive subsets. For co-occurrence clustering, repertoires with fewer than 30,000 or more than 120,000 public chains were excluded, along with roughly 5 repertoires with anomalous nucleotide sharing. Not all clones reach the TCRdb copy of this immuneACCESS table, which keeps in-frame sequences only. Checked studies attribute under half of the gap to unresolved V genes and leave the rest unexplained. The DNA was the basis for D and trimming; V, J and clone size are from that table. The sample table shows about 150,000 clones, and roughly 80% are seen once. Of the sample, approximately 4.2% is held by the ten largest clones.

In total, 666 healthy bone marrow donors made up the cohort. Cohort members were all nominally healthy when sampled, although unrecorded immune exposures were likely present. The donor was CMV seropositive and belonged to the group of more than 250 seropositive cohort members. Each donor provided a peripheral blood sample, and peripheral blood mononuclear cells were used for TCR beta sequencing. Genomic DNA was extracted from the blood cell samples with the Qiagen DNeasy Blood Extraction Kit. Summary of the overall study and its limitations: Because some donors lacked HLA typing at each locus, the association tests relied only on the typed subset. A group of highly shared sequence variants was considered likely to be a technical artifact of the sequencing pipeline. A later genetic analysis associated a missense DCLRE1C variant with V-gene and J-gene trimming of TCR beta chains, and an independent cohort replicated the association. For the cohort, immune exposure information was limited to CMV serostatus. When HLA alleles, especially DR and DQ, strongly co-occurred, TCR associations were difficult to assign to individual alleles. Most CMV-associated TCR beta chains appeared to be HLA-restricted in a later analysis, and the HLA associations seemed to be driven largely by CMV exposure. In a later analysis, several top co-occurrence clusters were reported to appear linked to parvovirus B19, influenza, CMV and Epstein-Barr virus. In an earlier analysis of 587 of the donors, most TCR beta V segments appeared in productive rearrangements about 87% or about 30% of the time, broadly matching IMGT annotations. According to a later genetic analysis, donors in an Asian-associated ancestry cluster had fewer N-insertions in productive TCRs than the roughly 700-donor mean. Correlated functional status among segregating V segments might reflect linkage disequilibrium, but an unknown experimental factor could not be ruled out. This cohort had only TCR beta chains sequenced, and the lack of alpha or paired-chain data limited which features could be detected. In a later analysis, HLA-associated TCR beta chains were found to be more clonally expanded and to have lower generation probabilities than equally common non-associated chains. Sequencing depth was assumed to be roughly uniform across donors in the presence/absence analyses, though that assumption may not hold. Most TCR sequences were seen in very few donors, while some public TCRs were found in many individuals. The earlier analysis of a few hundred of the donors excluded around 17 rarely observed V segments, including chromosome 9 orphons, because counts were too low. In vitro tests confirmed that three of the cytomegalovirus-associated TCR beta chains recognize cytomegalovirus antigens. Specific HLA alleles were associated with 15,000 to 20,000 TCR beta sequences at a false discovery rate of 0.05 in a later analysis. Some IMGT-functional V segments, including TRBV6-2 and TRBV6-3, could not be told apart with the 87-base-pair reads, so those segments were excluded. In a later analysis, TCR association rates were found to vary across HLA loci, with the most associated TCRs seen for DRB1 alleles and the fewest for HLA-C alleles. The authors suggested that the approach could potentially be extended to other disease states and immunological phenotypes. In the study, about 150 TCR beta chains were listed as associated with cytomegalovirus. A further reported finding was that TCR beta sequences accurately predicted the HLA-A and HLA-B alleles for most subjects in the first cohort. In both the original and validation cohorts, the classifier was reported to diagnose cytomegalovirus status with high specificity and sensitivity.

The TCR comes from a woman in her forties in good health and CMV-seropositive. The chain links TRBV27 with TRBJ2-1, and 8 junctional nucleotides match TRBD2. Material: PBMCs. The CDR3: CASSTSASSYNEQFF. The DNA sequence is as follows: TGTGCCAGCTCGACTAGCGCGAGCTCCTACAATGAGCAGTTCTTC.